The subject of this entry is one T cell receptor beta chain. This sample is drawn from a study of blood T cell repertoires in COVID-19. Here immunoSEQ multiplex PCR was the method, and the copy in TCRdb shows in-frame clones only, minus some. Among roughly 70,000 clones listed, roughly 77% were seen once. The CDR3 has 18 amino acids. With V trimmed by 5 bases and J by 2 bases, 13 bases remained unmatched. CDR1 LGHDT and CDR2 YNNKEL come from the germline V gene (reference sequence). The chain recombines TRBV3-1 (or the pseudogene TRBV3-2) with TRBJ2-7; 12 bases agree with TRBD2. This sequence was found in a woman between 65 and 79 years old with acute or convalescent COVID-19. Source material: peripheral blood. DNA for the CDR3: TGTGCCAGCAGCGTGGTTTCGGTGGCTAGCGGGGGGGCCTACGAGCAGTACTTC. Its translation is CASSVVSVASGGAYEQYF.